These 19 T cell receptor beta chains came from one sample sequenced in a study of T-cell memory formation after mild COVID-19. A single record per CDR3 protein comes from TCRdb applying MiXCR to the 5' RACE reads. The data contain about 190,000 distinct CDR3 sequences, around 17% of them seen just once; the ten biggest clones take up 2.4%. The sequencing sample was made of PBMCs or a T cell subset sorted from them (not recorded which). The receptors were gathered from an adult woman who had mild COVID-19 (a few samples of this study predate the infection). Cell type and time point are not known.

This clonotype was observed a handful of times. The V call is TRBV5-1, the J call TRBJ1-4; no definite D call. There are 14 residues in the CDR3. The V end lost 4 bases, the J end lost 0 bases, and 7 bases lay between the germline ends. CDR1 and CDR2 (germline): SGHRS, YFSETQ. CDR3 nucleotides: TGCGCCAGCAGCGAAAGTGCAACTAATGAAAAACTGTTTTTT. Translated: CASSESATNEKLFF. Using reference TRBV5-1 and TRBJ1-4 for the parts outside the CDR3, the full variable domain is KAGVTQTPRYLIKTRGQQVTLSCSPISGHRSVSWYQQTPGQGLQFLFEYFSETQRNKGNFPGRFSGRQFSNSRSEMNVSTLELGDSALYLCASSESATNEKLFFGSGTQLSVL.

The chain employs TRBV7-9 and TRBJ2-3; no definite D call. Germline V CDR1 and CDR2: SEHNR, FQNEAQ (reference sequence). Deletions cut 5 bases from V and 4 bases from J, with 16 bases between. The CDR3 is 15 residues long. CDR3 residues: CASSDFGRTADTQYF. In DNA, the CDR3 is TGTGCCAGCAGCGACTTCGGCCGGACGGCAGATACGCAGTATTTT.

The chain couples TRBV24-1 to TRBJ2-1, with TRBD2 as a possible D gene (6 bases). V gave up 5 bases and J gave up 5 bases, with 21 bases separating them. There are 17 residues in the CDR3. CDR1 and CDR2 from the germline V gene are KGHDR and SFDVKD. In DNA form, the CDR3 reads TGTGCCACCAGTGGCCTCGGGGCGGGACGATCAAACAATGAGCAGTTCTTC. Amino acid sequence: CATSGLGAGRSNNEQFF.

J is TRBJ1-5 and V is TRBV20-1, with 9 bases aligning to TRBD1. Germline CDR1 DFQATT, CDR2 SNEGSKA (reference sequence). This CDR3 spans 15 amino acids. With 6 bases clipped from V and 4 bases from J, the junction kept 10 bases outside the gene matches. CDR3 in amino acids: CSAWGGQGANQPQHF. The DNA for the CDR3 is TGCAGTGCGTGGGGGGGACAGGGAGCTAATCAGCCCCAGCATTTT.

The genes are TRBV2 and TRBJ2-5; 12 nucleotides line up with TRBD2. The CDR3 is 13 residues long. The V gene end was trimmed by 7 bases and the J gene end by 6 bases; junction bases not matched to a gene: 3. CDR1 and CDR2 from the germline V gene are SNHLY and FYNNEI. Here the CDR3 reads CASTGLAGQTQYF. CDR3 in DNA: TGTGCCAGCACTGGACTAGCGGGGCAGACCCAGTACTTC.

This clonotype was seen only a few times. The chain carries TRBV30 and TRBJ1-4; D is ambiguous. This CDR3 has 12 residues. The germline gives CDR1 GTSNPN, CDR2 SVGIG (reference sequence). V was cut by 4 bases and J by 3 bases, with 6 bases left in between. Written as DNA, the CDR3 is TGTGCCTGGACCCGGGCTAATGAAAAACTGTTTTTT. Translating gives CAWTRANEKLFF. Filled out from reference TRBV30 and TRBJ1-4, the complete variable domain reads SQTIHQWPATLVQPVGSPLSLECTVEGTSNPNLYWYRQAAGRGLQLLFYSVGIGQISSEVPQNLSASRPQDRQFILSSKKLLLSDSGFYLCAWTRANEKLFFGSGTQLSVL.

The sample holds a few counts of this clonotype. CDR3 sequence reads: CASSSPGQGSTDTQYF. The CDR3 nucleotides read TGTGCCAGCAGCTCCCCGGGACAGGGATCCACAGATACGCAGTATTTT. This chain uses TRBV7-9 with TRBJ2-3; 9 nucleotides match TRBD1. Germline trimming cut 4 bases from V and 2 bases from J; bases unmatched to any gene: 7. The CDR3 is made up of 16 amino acids. In germline, CDR1 is SEHNR, CDR2 FQNEAQ (reference sequence).

V and J are TRBV7-3 and TRBJ2-2; D gene unclear. This CDR3 contains 15 residues. Trimming took 5 bases from V and 4 from J, leaving 14 bases between them. Germline assignment: CDR1 SGHTA and CDR2 FQGTGA. The DNA of the CDR3 is TGTGCCAGCAGCCTTAGAAATCGCGGCACCGGGGAGCTGTTTTTT. This sequence encodes CASSLRNRGTGELFF.

The CDR3 protein is CSVEVTGAADGYTF. As DNA, the CDR3 is TGCAGCGTTGAAGTGACGGGGGCGGCCGATGGCTACACCTTC. The genes are TRBV29-1 and TRBJ1-2; maybe TRBD1 (6 bases). Per germline, CDR1 SQVTM and CDR2 ANQGSEA. Trimming removed 1 base from V and 6 bases from J, with 15 bases in between. The CDR3 consists of 14 residues.

The chain joins TRBV20-1 to TRBJ2-1, with D perhaps TRBD2 (6 bases). Trimming removed 6 bases from V and 5 bases from J, with 14 bases in between. Germline assignment: CDR1 DFQATT and CDR2 SNEGSKA (reference sequence). The CDR3 is 13 residues long. The DNA for the CDR3 is TGCAGTGCCCGGGACTGGAAGAACAATGAGCAGTTCTTC. This sequence encodes CSARDWKNNEQFF.

This clonotype was picked up a small number of times. The rearrangement joins TRBV9 to TRBJ2-5, with 7 bases identical to TRBD2. From germline, CDR1 is SGDLS and CDR2 YYNGEE. With V trimmed by 1 base and J by 4 bases, 7 bases remained unmatched. CDR3 size: 15 residues. CDR3 amino acids: CASSVNSGGGETQYF. CDR3 in DNA: TGTGCCAGCAGCGTAAATTCGGGGGGTGGAGAGACCCAGTACTTC.

Concerning this clonotype: A much larger clone lies one base from this, so it may be a read error. The chain carries TRBV7-9 and TRBJ2-3; 8 bases are a match to TRBD1. Germline V gives CDR1 SEHNR, CDR2 FQNEAQ (reference sequence). The CDR3 sequence is 14 residues long. As DNA, the CDR3 is TGTGCCGGCAGCTTGACAGGGGGCACAGATACGCAGTATTTT. It codes for CAGSLTGGTDTQYF.

The chain joins TRBV5-5 to TRBJ2-7; possible D gene TRBD1, 5 bases. Trimming left V 0 bases short and J 3 bases short, with 16 bases between. Germline-derived CDR1 and CDR2 are SGHKS and YYEKEE (reference sequence). The CDR3 length is 16 residues. The CDR3 DNA reads as TGTGCCAGCAGCTTGGCCGTAGGACCGCAGGGCTACGAGCAGTACTTC. Translated: CASSLAVGPQGYEQYF.

There are a few counts of this clonotype. The CDR3 sequence: CASSSMGYEQFF. CDR3 bases: TGTGCCAGCAGTTCAATGGGATATGAGCAGTTCTTC. The chain is built from TRBV6-5 and TRBJ2-1; D gene unclear. Germline CDR1 and CDR2: MNHEY and SVGAGI. The CDR3 totals 12 residues. V was cut by 4 bases and J by 8 bases, with 9 bases left in between.

This sequence joins TRBV15 and TRBJ2-2; the match to TRBD1 covers 7 bases. V gave up 3 bases and J gave up 2 bases; unmatched junction bases: 9. This CDR3 contains 17 residues. Germline lookup yields CDR1 LNHNV and CDR2 YYDKDF (reference sequence). CDR3 sequence: CATSSLPGQRNTGELFF. CDR3 bases: TGTGCCACCAGCAGTCTCCCGGGACAGCGTAACACCGGGGAGCTGTTTTTT.

This clonotype was seen more than once but under ten times. The chain joins TRBV5-1 to TRBJ2-5; 8 bases align to TRBD2. The V gene end was trimmed by 4 bases and the J gene end by 2 bases; junction bases not matched to a gene: 10. Germline V gene sequence: CDR1 SGHRS, CDR2 YFSETQ. This CDR3 is built from 16 residues. The CDR3 nucleotides are TGCGCCAGCAGCAGCGGGAGCAGGACTAGGCAAGAGACCCAGTACTTC. Translation: CASSSGSRTRQETQYF.

This chain links TRBV20-1 with TRBJ1-2; 7 bases match TRBD1. Germline V gives CDR1 DFQATT, CDR2 SNEGSKA (reference sequence). The CDR3 has 14 amino acids. The ends lost 7 bases at V and 0 bases at J; junction bases unmatched: 8. In nucleotides, the CDR3 is TGCAGTGTGGGTCACAGGGGCCCTAACTATGGCTACACCTTC. Residues: CSVGHRGPNYGYTF.

This chain links TRBV5-8 with TRBJ1-2, with 9 positions matching TRBD1. V lost 0 bases to trimming and J lost 7 bases; unmatched junction nucleotides: 4. Germline V gene sequence: CDR1 SGHTS, CDR2 YDEGEE. The CDR3 is made up of 14 amino acids. The CDR3 reads CASSLDRGHPGYTF. CDR3 DNA sequence: TGTGCCAGCAGCTTGGACAGGGGGCATCCTGGCTACACCTTC.

This clonotype occurred a few times. The chain is built from TRBV24-1 and TRBJ1-2; D is possibly TRBD1 (6 bases). Germline lookup yields CDR1 KGHDR and CDR2 SFDVKD. This CDR3 spans 15 amino acids. The V end lost 4 bases, the J end lost 3 bases, and 14 bases lay between the germline ends. This chain's CDR3 is CATSDATGPDYGYTF. The CDR3, as DNA: TGTGCCACCAGTGACGCGACAGGACCCGACTATGGCTACACCTTC.